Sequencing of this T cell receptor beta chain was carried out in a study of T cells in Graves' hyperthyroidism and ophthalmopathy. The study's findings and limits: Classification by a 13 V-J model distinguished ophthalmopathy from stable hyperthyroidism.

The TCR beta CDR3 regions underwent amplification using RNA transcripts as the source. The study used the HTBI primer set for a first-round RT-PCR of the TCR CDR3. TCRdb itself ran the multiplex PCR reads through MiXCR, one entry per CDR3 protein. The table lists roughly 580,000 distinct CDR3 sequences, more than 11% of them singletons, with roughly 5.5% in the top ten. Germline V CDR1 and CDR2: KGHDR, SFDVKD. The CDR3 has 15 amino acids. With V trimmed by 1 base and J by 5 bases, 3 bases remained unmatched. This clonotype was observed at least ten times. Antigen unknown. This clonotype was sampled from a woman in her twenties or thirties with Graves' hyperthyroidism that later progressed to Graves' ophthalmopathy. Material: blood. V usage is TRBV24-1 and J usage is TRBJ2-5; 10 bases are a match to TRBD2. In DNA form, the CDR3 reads TGTGCCACCAGTGATTTAGCGGGAGGGTCTGAGACCCAGTACTTC. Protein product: CATSDLAGGSETQYF.